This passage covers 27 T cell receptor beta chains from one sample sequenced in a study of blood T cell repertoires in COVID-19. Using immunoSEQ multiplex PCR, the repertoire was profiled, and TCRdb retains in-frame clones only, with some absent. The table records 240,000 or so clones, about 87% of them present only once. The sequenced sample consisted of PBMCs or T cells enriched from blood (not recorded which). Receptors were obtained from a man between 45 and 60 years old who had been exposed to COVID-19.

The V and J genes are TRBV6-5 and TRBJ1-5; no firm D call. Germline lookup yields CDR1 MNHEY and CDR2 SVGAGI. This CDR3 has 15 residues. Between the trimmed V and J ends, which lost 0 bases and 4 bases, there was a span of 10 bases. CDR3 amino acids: CASSYSQDWNQPQHF. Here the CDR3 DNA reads TGTGCCAGCAGTTACTCGCAGGATTGGAATCAGCCCCAGCATTTT.

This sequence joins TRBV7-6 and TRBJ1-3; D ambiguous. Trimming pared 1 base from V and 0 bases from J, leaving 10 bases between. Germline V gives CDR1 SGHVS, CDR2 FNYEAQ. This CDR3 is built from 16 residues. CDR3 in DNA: TGTGCCAGCAGCTTAGGTATGGCAGGCTCTGGAAACACCATATATTTT. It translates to CASSLGMAGSGNTIYF. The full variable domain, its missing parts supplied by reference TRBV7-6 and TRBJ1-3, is GAGVSQSPRYKVTKRGQDVALRCDPISGHVSLYWYRQALGQGPEFLTYFNYEAQQDKSGLPNDRFSAERPEGSISTLTIQRTEQRDSAMYRCASSLGMAGSGNTIYFGEGSWLTVV.

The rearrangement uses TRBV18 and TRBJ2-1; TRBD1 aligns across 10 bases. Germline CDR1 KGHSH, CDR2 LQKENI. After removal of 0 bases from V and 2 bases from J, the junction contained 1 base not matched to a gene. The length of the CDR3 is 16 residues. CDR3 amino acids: CASSPPGQGAYNEQFF. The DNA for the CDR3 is TGTGCCAGCTCACCACCCGGACAGGGGGCCTACAATGAGCAGTTCTTC.

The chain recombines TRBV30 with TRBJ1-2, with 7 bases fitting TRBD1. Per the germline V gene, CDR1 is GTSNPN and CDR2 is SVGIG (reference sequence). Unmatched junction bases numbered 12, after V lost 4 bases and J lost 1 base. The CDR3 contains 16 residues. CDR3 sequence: CAWTIGQARYNYGYTF. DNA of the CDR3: TGTGCCTGGACAATAGGACAGGCGAGATATAACTATGGCTACACCTTC. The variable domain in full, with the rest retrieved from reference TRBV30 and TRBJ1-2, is SQTIHQWPATLVQPVGSPLSLECTVEGTSNPNLYWYRQAAGRGLQLLFYSVGIGQISSEVPQNLSASRPQDRQFILSSKKLLLSDSGFYLCAWTIGQARYNYGYTFGSGTRLTVV.

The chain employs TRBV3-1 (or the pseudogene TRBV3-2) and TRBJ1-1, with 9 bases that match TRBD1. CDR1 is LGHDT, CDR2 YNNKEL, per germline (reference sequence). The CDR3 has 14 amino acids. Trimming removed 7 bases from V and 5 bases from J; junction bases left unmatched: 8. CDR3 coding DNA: TGTGCCAGCAACTACCGGGACAGGGAGACTGAAGCTTTCTTT. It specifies CASNYRDRETEAFF.

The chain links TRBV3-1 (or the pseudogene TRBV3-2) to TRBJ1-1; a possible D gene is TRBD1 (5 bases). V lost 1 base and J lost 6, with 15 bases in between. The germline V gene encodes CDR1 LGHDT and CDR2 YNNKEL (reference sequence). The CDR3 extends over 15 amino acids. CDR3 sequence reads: CASSQGHDSGAEAFF. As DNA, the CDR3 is TGTGCCAGCAGCCAAGGTCATGACAGCGGGGCTGAAGCTTTCTTT.

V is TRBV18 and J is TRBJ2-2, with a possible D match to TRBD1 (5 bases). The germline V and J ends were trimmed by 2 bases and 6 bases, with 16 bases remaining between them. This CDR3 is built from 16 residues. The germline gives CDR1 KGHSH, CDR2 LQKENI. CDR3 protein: CASSPYAGSVPGELFF. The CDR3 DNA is TGTGCCAGCTCACCATATGCAGGGTCTGTTCCCGGGGAGCTGTTTTTT. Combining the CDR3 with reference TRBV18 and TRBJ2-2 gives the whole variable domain NAGVMQNPRHLVRRRGQEARLRCSPMKGHSHVYWYRQLPEEGLKFMVYLQKENIIDESGMPKERFSAEFPKEGPSILRIQQVVRGDSAAYFCASSPYAGSVPGELFFGEGSRLTVL.

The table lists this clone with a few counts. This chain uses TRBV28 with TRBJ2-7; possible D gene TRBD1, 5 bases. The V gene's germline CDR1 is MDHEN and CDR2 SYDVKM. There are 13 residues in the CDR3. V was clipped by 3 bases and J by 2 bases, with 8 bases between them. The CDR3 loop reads CASSFKGTYEQYF. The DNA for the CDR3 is TGTGCCAGCAGTTTCAAGGGGACCTACGAGCAGTACTTC.

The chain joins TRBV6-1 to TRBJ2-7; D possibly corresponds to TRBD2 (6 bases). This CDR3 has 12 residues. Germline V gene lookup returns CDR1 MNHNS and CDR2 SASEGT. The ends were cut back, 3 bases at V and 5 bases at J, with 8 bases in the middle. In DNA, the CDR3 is TGTGCCAGCAGTGATCCGGGGGACGAGCAGTACTTC. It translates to CASSDPGDEQYF.

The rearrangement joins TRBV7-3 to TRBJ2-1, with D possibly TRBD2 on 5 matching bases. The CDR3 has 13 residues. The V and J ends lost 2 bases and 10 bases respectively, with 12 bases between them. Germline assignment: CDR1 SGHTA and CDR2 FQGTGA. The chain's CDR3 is CASSLGLAQEQFF. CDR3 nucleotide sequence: TGTGCCAGCAGCTTAGGCCTAGCTCAGGAGCAGTTCTTC.

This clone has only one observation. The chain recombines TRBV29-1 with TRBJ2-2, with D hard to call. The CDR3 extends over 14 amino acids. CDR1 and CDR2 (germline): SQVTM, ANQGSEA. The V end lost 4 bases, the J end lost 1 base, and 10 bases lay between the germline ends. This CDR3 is CSVVPGRNTGELFF. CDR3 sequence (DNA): TGCAGCGTTGTGCCAGGAAGGAACACCGGGGAGCTGTTTTTT.

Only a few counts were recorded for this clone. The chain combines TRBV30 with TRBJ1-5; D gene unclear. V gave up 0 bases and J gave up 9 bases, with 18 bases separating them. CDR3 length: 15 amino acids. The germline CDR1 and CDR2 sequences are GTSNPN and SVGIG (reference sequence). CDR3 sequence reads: CAWSVRLGFEGPQHF. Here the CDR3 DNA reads TGTGCCTGGAGTGTAAGGTTGGGCTTCGAGGGGCCCCAGCATTTT.

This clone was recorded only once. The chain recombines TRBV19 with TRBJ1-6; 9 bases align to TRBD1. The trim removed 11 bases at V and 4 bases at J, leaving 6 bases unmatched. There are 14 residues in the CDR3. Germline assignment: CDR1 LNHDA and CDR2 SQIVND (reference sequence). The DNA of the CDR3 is TGTGCCGTACAGGGGGCCGCGTATAATTCACCCCTCCACTTT. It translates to CAVQGAAYNSPLHF.

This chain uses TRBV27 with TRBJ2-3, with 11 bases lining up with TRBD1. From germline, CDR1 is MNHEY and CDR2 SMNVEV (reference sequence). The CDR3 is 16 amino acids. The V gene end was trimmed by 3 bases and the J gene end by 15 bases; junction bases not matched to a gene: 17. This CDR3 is CASSFYGQGAPTSAYF. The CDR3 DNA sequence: TGTGCCAGCAGTTTTTACGGACAGGGGGCCCCGACTAGTGCTTATTTT.

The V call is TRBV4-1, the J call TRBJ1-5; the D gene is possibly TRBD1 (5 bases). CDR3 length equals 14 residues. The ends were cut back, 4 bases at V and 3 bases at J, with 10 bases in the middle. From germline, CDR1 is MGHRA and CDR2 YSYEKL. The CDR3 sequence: CASSLRGDNQPQHF. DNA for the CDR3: TGCGCCAGCAGCCTTCGGGGGGACAATCAGCCCCAGCATTTT.

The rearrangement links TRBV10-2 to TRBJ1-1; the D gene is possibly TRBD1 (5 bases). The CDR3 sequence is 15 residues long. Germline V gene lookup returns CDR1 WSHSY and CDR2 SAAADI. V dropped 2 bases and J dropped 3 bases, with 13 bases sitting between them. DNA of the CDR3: TGCGCCAGCAGTGAGCAGCAGGGTAGGGACACTGAAGCTTTCTTT. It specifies CASSEQQGRDTEAFF.

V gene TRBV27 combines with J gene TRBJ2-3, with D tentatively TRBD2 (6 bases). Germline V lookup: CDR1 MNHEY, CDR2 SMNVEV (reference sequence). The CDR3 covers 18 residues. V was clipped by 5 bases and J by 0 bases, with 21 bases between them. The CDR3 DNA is TGTGCCAGCAGTCCGACTATCCCTAGCGCGACTAGCACAGATACGCAGTATTTT. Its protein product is CASSPTIPSATSTDTQYF.

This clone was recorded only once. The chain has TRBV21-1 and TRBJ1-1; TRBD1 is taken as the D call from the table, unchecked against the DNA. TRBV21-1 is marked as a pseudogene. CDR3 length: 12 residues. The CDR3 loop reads CASSKEWPEAFF. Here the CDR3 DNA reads TGTGCCAGCAGCAAAGAGTGGCCTGAAGCTTTCTTT.

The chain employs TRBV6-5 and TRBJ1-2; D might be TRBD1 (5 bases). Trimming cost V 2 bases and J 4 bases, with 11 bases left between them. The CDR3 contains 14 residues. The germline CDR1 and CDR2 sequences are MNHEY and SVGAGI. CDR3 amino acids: CASSYDRRGYGYTF. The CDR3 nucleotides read TGTGCCAGCAGTTACGATAGGAGGGGCTATGGCTACACCTTC.

The CDR3 protein is CASSLSWASDTEAFF. Written as DNA, the CDR3 is TGTGCCAGCAGTTTAAGTTGGGCCTCCGACACTGAAGCTTTCTTT. This sequence joins TRBV27 and TRBJ1-1; no reliable D call. CDR3 size: 15 residues. Trimming removed 2 bases from V and 3 bases from J, with 13 bases in between. Germline loops: CDR1 MNHEY, CDR2 SMNVEV (reference sequence).

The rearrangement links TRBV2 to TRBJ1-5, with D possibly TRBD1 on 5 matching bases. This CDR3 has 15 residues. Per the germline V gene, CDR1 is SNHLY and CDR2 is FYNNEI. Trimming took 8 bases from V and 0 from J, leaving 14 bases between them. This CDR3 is CASGRGEDSNQPQHF. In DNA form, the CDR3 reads TGTGCCAGCGGACGGGGGGAGGATAGCAATCAGCCCCAGCATTTT.

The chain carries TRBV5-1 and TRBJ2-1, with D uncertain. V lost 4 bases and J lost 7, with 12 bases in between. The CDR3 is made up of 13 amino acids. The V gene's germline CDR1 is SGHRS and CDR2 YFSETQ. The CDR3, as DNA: TGCGCCAGCAGCGCGGAACCCGGGAATGAGCAGTTCTTC. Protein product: CASSAEPGNEQFF.

CDR3 sequence (DNA): TGCGCCAGCAGCCAAGTTTTAAATAGACCGGGACTTACGACCCCTAACACAGATACGCAGTATTTT. Protein sequence: CASSQVLNRPGLTTPNTDTQYF. The chain joins TRBV4-1 to TRBJ2-3, with D maybe TRBD2 (6 bases). Trimming cost V 1 base and J 2 bases, with 31 bases left between them. The CDR3 loop spans 22 amino acids. Germline CDR1 MGHRA, CDR2 YSYEKL.

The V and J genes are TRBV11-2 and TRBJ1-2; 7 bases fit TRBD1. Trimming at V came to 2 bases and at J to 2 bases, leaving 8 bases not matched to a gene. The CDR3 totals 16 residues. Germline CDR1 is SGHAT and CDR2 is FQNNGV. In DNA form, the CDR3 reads TGTGCCAGCAGCTTACGTAGCGGCAGGGGGAACTATGGCTACACCTTC. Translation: CASSLRSGRGNYGYTF.

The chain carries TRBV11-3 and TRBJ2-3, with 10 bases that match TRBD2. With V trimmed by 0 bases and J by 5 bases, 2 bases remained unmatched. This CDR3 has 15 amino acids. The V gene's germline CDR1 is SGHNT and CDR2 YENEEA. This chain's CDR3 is CASSLEAGGKDTQYF. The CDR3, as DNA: TGTGCCAGCAGCTTAGAAGCGGGGGGGAAAGATACGCAGTATTTT.

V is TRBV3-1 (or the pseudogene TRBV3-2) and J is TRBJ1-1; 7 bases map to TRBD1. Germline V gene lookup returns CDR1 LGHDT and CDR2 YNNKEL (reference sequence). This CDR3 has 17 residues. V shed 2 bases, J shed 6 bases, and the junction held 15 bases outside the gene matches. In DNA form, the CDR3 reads TGTGCCAGCAGCCAACCTCACACAGGGGATGTCTTTTCTGAAGCTTTCTTT. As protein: CASSQPHTGDVFSEAFF.

CDR3 sequence: CASSQGGGRGSYGYTF. The CDR3 nucleotides read TGCGCCAGCAGCCAAGGGGGTGGGAGAGGGTCCTATGGCTACACCTTC. This rearrangement joins TRBV4-1 to TRBJ1-2; D not resolved. Germline V gene sequence: CDR1 MGHRA, CDR2 YSYEKL. The CDR3 sequence is 16 residues long. V dropped 1 base and J dropped 4 bases, with 16 bases sitting between them.